A single T cell receptor beta chain is shown here with its context. Sequencing used immunoSEQ multiplex PCR; TCRdb keeps in-frame clones, though not all of them. The sample lists 30,000 to 50,000 clones, about 91% seen once, with 0.75% to 0.85% in the top ten. This record belongs to a study of T cell changes during pregnancy in multiple sclerosis. The CDR3 is 15 residues long. Germline V CDR1 and CDR2: ENHRY, SYGVKD. The V gene lost 7 bases and the J gene lost 4 bases, with 17 bases spanning the gap. The TCR sequence derives from a female donor with multiple sclerosis, enrolled in a pregnancy study. Sequencing used CD4+ T cells from peripheral blood mononuclear cells, obtained in the third trimester of pregnancy. This rearrangement joins TRBV10-3 to TRBJ2-1; D possibly corresponds to TRBD1 (6 bases). The CDR3 loop is CAITHPSQGYNEQFF. The CDR3, as DNA: TGTGCCATCACCCACCCCTCCCAGGGGTACAATGAGCAGTTCTTC.